A single sample is the source of the 18 T cell receptor beta chains below, sequenced in a study of human T cells and chemical hapten exposure (dated by TCRdb to about 2021). This specimen's time point label, interpreted: patch test 3, about 24 weeks after DPC sensitization. Read against the paper, the sample's treatment or condition label means: therapeutic diphenylcyclopropenone sensitization with weekly scalp DPC. Libraries were made using RACE. Instrument on record: NextSeq 500. TCRdb trimmed the raw reads at Q25, called clones with MiXCR and kept productive beta chains. All rows with the same CDR3 protein become a single entry with the most common DNA and genes. Here the sample has about 120,000 distinct CDR3 sequences; around 11% occur a single time. 2% to 2.5% of the sample lies in the top ten. Sequencing used whole blood, obtained in connection with sensitization to the hapten diphenylcyclopropenone (DPC). The receptors stem from a woman in her 50s with alopecia areata. Some clones in this sample may be carry-over from other donors' samples.

This clonotype was observed a handful of times. The chain links TRBV13 to TRBJ2-2; D gene uncertain. Trimming shortened V by 2 bases and J by 0 bases, and 7 bases separated the two germline ends. CDR3 length: 15 amino acids. From germline, CDR1 is PRHDT and CDR2 FYEKMQ (reference sequence). CDR3: CASSLSAANTGELFF. CDR3 sequence (DNA): TGTGCCAGCAGCTTATCGGCGGCGAACACCGGGGAGCTGTTTTTT.

The chain has TRBV3-1 and TRBJ2-7, with 8 bases aligning to TRBD1. Germline V gives CDR1 LGHDT, CDR2 YNNKEL (reference sequence). This CDR3 is 14 amino acids long. The junction had 6 bases not matched to a gene; V was cut back by 2 bases and J by 6 bases. CDR3 region: CASSQSGGRGEQYF. The CDR3 DNA reads TGTGCCAGCAGCCAATCAGGGGGCCGGGGCGAGCAGTACTTC.

This clonotype was counted between two and nine times. The J gene is TRBJ1-4, the V gene TRBV12-3 or TRBV12-4; a possible D gene is TRBD1 (5 bases). V was trimmed by 2 bases and J by 8 bases, leaving 6 bases between them. The length of the CDR3 is 12 residues. The CDR3 loop reads CASSLRGEKLFF. The CDR3, as DNA: TGTGCCAGCAGTTTACGGGGGGAAAAACTGTTTTTT.

The chain carries TRBV18 and TRBJ2-3, with D hard to call. The V end lost 1 base, the J end lost 4 bases, and 6 bases lay between the germline ends. Germline CDR1 is KGHSH and CDR2 is LQKENI. This CDR3 comprises 13 residues. The CDR3 coding sequence is TGTGCCAGCTCACCACGAGTGGCAGATACGCAGTATTTT. Amino acids: CASSPRVADTQYF.

This clonotype was seen many times. The chain has TRBV6-5 and TRBJ2-7, with D unresolved. CDR3 length: 11 residues. The V gene lost 6 bases and the J gene lost 4 bases, with 7 bases spanning the gap. CDR1 and CDR2 (germline): MNHEY, SVGAGI. The DNA of the CDR3 is TGTGCCAGCAGCAACCGGTACGAGCAGTACTTC. It is translated as CASSNRYEQYF.

The rearrangement links TRBV7-9 to TRBJ2-7, with TRBD2 identical over 8 bases. V was clipped by 1 base and J by 5 bases; unmatched bases: 10. Looked up from germline, CDR1 is SEHNR and CDR2 is FQNEAQ (reference sequence). CDR3 size: 16 residues. The DNA of the CDR3 is TGTGCCAGCAGCTTAGAAGTCTGGCTAGCGGGCCACGAGCAGTACTTC. Translation: CASSLEVWLAGHEQYF. Full variable domain (rest looked up from reference TRBV7-9 and TRBJ2-7): DTGVSQNPRHKITKRGQNVTFRCDPISEHNRLYWYRQTLGQGPEFLTYFQNEAQLEKSRLLSDRFSAERPKGSFSTLEIQRTEQGDSAMYLCASSLEVWLAGHEQYFGPGTRLTVT.

The V gene is TRBV28, the J gene TRBJ1-1; tentative D call: TRBD1 (5 bases). Per germline, CDR1 MDHEN and CDR2 SYDVKM. V dropped 9 bases and J dropped 6 bases, with 17 bases sitting between them. The CDR3 has 13 residues. CDR3 in DNA: TGTGCCAGTCGGGGGGAGGGTAGGGCTGAAGCTTTCTTT. Amino acids: CASRGEGRAEAFF.

This clonotype came up a few times. The genes are TRBV6-6 and TRBJ1-5; 7 nucleotides agree with TRBD1. CDR3 length: 15 amino acids. J was trimmed by 3 bases and V by 6 bases; bases with no gene match: 8. Germline V gene data show CDR1 as MNHNY and CDR2 as SVGAGI (reference sequence). CDR3 DNA sequence: TGTGCCAGCAGCTGGGACAGCTACCCCAATCAGCCCCAGCATTTT. Translated, it gives CASSWDSYPNQPQHF.

This clonotype was found a few times. The genes are TRBV7-9 and TRBJ2-3; D gene uncertain. V was clipped by 2 bases and J by 1 base, with 16 bases between them. Per germline, CDR1 SEHNR and CDR2 FQNEAQ (reference sequence). This CDR3 has 17 residues. The CDR3 reads CASSLPATLGGTDTQYF. The DNA of the CDR3 is TGTGCCAGCAGCTTACCCGCGACGTTAGGAGGCACAGATACGCAGTATTTT.

This clonotype came up a few times. This rearrangement joins TRBV27 to TRBJ2-7; 9 nucleotides agree with TRBD1. The J segment lost 2 bases and the V segment lost 0 bases, leaving 2 bases of the junction unmatched. Germline V gene data show CDR1 as MNHEY and CDR2 as SMNVEV (reference sequence). The CDR3 consists of 15 residues. The CDR3 region is CASSLSRTGAYEQYF. Written as DNA, the CDR3 is TGTGCCAGCAGTTTATCCCGGACAGGGGCCTACGAGCAGTACTTC.

This clonotype turned up a few times. The rearrangement links TRBV3-1 to TRBJ2-6; TRBD2 aligns across 10 bases. In germline, CDR1 is LGHDT, CDR2 YNNKEL (reference sequence). The CDR3 extends over 20 amino acids. J was trimmed by 0 bases and V by 0 bases; bases with no gene match: 8. The CDR3 DNA is TGTGCCAGCAGCCAAGATTGGTTAGCGGGGGGATCCTCTGGGGCCAACGTCCTGACTTTC. Amino acids: CASSQDWLAGGSSGANVLTF.

This clonotype showed up many times. The chain combines TRBV7-2 with TRBJ2-3, with no clear D. Germline-derived CDR1 and CDR2 are SGHTA and FQGNSA. The CDR3 has 14 amino acids. Trimming left V 6 bases short and J 5 bases short, with 15 bases between. The CDR3 here is CASRRDHARDTQYF. CDR3 DNA: TGTGCCAGCAGACGAGACCATGCCAGAGATACGCAGTATTTT. The complete variable domain, with remaining parts taken from reference TRBV7-2 and TRBJ2-3, reads GAGVSQSPSNKVTEKGKDVELRCDPISGHTALYWYRQSLGQGLEFLIYFQGNSAPDKSGLPSDRFSAERTGGSVSTLTIQRTQQEDSAVYLCASRRDHARDTQYFGPGTRLTVL.

The chain couples TRBV5-4 to TRBJ2-1, with D perhaps matching TRBD2 (5 bases). The CDR3 consists of 15 residues. CDR1 and CDR2 from the germline V gene are SGHNT and YYREEE (reference sequence). Between the trimmed V and J ends, which lost 0 bases and 8 bases, there was a span of 15 bases. DNA of the CDR3: TGTGCCAGCAGCTTGGAGCTAGCCCGACTCCATGAGCAGTTCTTC. Translating gives CASSLELARLHEQFF.

The chain is built from TRBV3-1 and TRBJ1-1; D is uncertain. CDR3 length equals 12 residues. In germline, CDR1 is LGHDT, CDR2 YNNKEL (reference sequence). V lost 0 bases and J lost 3, with 2 bases in between. CDR3 loop: CASSQEYTEAFF. CDR3 bases: TGTGCCAGCAGCCAAGAATACACTGAAGCTTTCTTT.

The gene calls are TRBV5-6 and TRBJ1-1; D is perhaps TRBD1 (5 bases). Germline V gene lookup returns CDR1 SGHDT and CDR2 YYEEEE. CDR3 length: 14 residues. V was shortened by 3 bases and J by 3 bases, with 12 bases between the two germline ends. The CDR3 is CASSYGTVHTEAFF. The CDR3 nucleotides are TGTGCCAGCAGCTACGGGACGGTCCACACTGAAGCTTTCTTT.

This clonotype showed up just a few times. The V and J genes are TRBV12-3 or TRBV12-4 and TRBJ1-5; a weak D match, TRBD1 (6 bases). There are 14 residues in the CDR3. The germline V and J ends were trimmed by 3 bases and 4 bases, with 10 bases remaining between them. DNA of the CDR3: TGTGCCAGCAGTTTCCCGCAGGGGAATCAGCCCCAGCATTTT. Protein sequence: CASSFPQGNQPQHF.

This clonotype was observed a handful of times. The chain is built from TRBV20-1 and TRBJ2-7, with D perhaps being TRBD1 or TRBD2 (6 bases each). Germline loops: CDR1 DFQATT, CDR2 SNEGSKA (reference sequence). The CDR3 extends over 12 amino acids. V was clipped by 2 bases and J by 6 bases, with 11 bases between them. The CDR3 region has the DNA TGCAGTGCTAGACTGGGGGGCGGCGAGCAGTACTTC. Translating gives CSARLGGGEQYF.

This clonotype has at least ten counts. The chain recombines TRBV27 with TRBJ2-7, with D perhaps matching TRBD2 (5 bases). CDR1 and CDR2 from the germline V gene are MNHEY and SMNVEV (reference sequence). Between the trimmed V and J ends, which lost 2 bases and 0 bases, there was a span of 11 bases. The CDR3 totals 15 residues. The CDR3 nucleotides read TGTGCCAGCAGTTTAGTAGAGGGTTCCTCCTACGAGCAGTACTTC. It codes for CASSLVEGSSYEQYF.